This T cell receptor beta chain was recorded in a study of T-cell memory formation after mild COVID-19. Via MiXCR, TCRdb re-called the 5' RACE reads, giving one row per CDR3 protein. The sample has hundreds of thousands of distinct CDR3 sequences, approximately 18% seen once. This TCR came from an adult woman who had mild COVID-19 (a few samples of this study predate the infection). Cell type and time point are not known. Sequenced input: PBMCs or a T cell subset sorted from them (not recorded which).

CDR3 sequence reads: CSVVLTGQETQYF. The CDR3 DNA reads as TGCAGCGTTGTCTTGACAGGGCAAGAGACCCAGTACTTC. V gene TRBV29-1 combines with J gene TRBJ2-5; 7 bases agree with TRBD1. Trimming took 4 bases from V and 2 from J; bases not matched to a gene: 4. Germline CDR1 SQVTM, CDR2 ANQGSEA. The CDR3 contains 13 residues.